The 30 T cell receptor beta chains below all came from one sample that was sequenced in a study of T-cell memory formation after mild COVID-19. Using its own MiXCR run on the 5' RACE reads, TCRdb lists one record per CDR3 protein. The repertoire includes 100,000 to 150,000 distinct CDR3 sequences, around 6.3% of them detected once, and approximately 2% sits in the top ten. The sequenced sample was PBMCs or a T cell subset sorted from them (not recorded which). Receptors were obtained from an adult woman who had mild COVID-19 (a few samples of this study predate the infection). Cell type and time point are not known.

The table lists this clonotype with many counts. The V and J genes are TRBV7-2 and TRBJ2-5; no definite D call. In germline, CDR1 is SGHTA, CDR2 FQGNSA. This CDR3 region has 11 residues. V was shortened by 3 bases and J by 5 bases, with 4 bases between the two germline ends. The CDR3: CASSFRETQYF. The CDR3 coding sequence is TGTGCCAGCAGCTTTAGGGAGACCCAGTACTTC.

The gene calls are TRBV7-9 and TRBJ2-7; 9 nucleotides agree with TRBD2. The V gene's germline CDR1 is SEHNR and CDR2 FQNEAQ (reference sequence). The V segment lost 1 base and the J segment 3 bases; nucleotides outside the gene matches: 1. The CDR3 sequence is 14 residues long. CDR3 in DNA: TGTGCCAGCAGCTTAGAAGCGGGAGGCTACGAGCAGTACTTC. It is translated as CASSLEAGGYEQYF.

As concerns this clonotype: One base away lies a much larger clone, so this may be a sequencing read error. V and J are TRBV2 and TRBJ1-1; the D gene is possibly TRBD1 (5 bases). Germline loops: CDR1 SNHLY, CDR2 FYNNEI. Trimming removed 8 bases from V and 5 bases from J, with 24 bases in between. The CDR3 loop spans 16 amino acids. The CDR3 region is CASYAARDECNTEAFF. In DNA form, the CDR3 reads TGTGCCAGCTATGCGGCCAGGGATGAGTGTAATACTGAAGCTTTCTTT.

At least ten counts were recorded for this clonotype. The rearrangement uses TRBV7-8 and TRBJ1-2, with unresolved D. The CDR3 contains 12 residues. Trimming removed 5 bases from V and 8 bases from J, with 12 bases in between. Germline loops: CDR1 SGHVS, CDR2 FQNEAQ. CDR3 sequence reads: CASSGRIGGYTF. In DNA form, the CDR3 reads TGTGCCAGCAGCGGGAGGATCGGAGGCTACACCTTC.

The table lists this clonotype with many counts. This chain connects TRBV7-3 to TRBJ2-1; 9 bases map to TRBD2. The CDR3 loop spans 15 amino acids. The J segment lost 10 bases and the V segment lost 3 bases, leaving 10 bases of the junction unmatched. The germline V gene has CDR1 SGHTA and CDR2 FQGTGA. The CDR3 region has the DNA TGTGCCAGCAGCTTTACACAGCGGGGGGCTTCAGAGCAGTTCTTC. Residues: CASSFTQRGASEQFF.

The chain recombines TRBV5-5 with TRBJ2-7; D may be TRBD1 (5 bases). Germline CDR1 reads SGHKS; CDR2 reads YYEKEE (reference sequence). The CDR3 has 14 residues. Trimming removed 4 bases at V and 3 bases at J, with 14 bases between. CDR3 nucleotide sequence: TGTGCCAGCAGCCCTGTATCTAGGGGCTACGAGCAGTACTTC. This gives the protein CASSPVSRGYEQYF.

This clonotype came up many times. The V gene is TRBV7-6, the J gene TRBJ2-5, with a weak D call TRBD1 (5 bases). Between the trimmed V and J ends, which lost 5 bases and 1 base, there was a span of 11 bases. The CDR3 is 14 amino acids. Germline lookup yields CDR1 SGHVS and CDR2 FNYEAQ. The CDR3 DNA reads TGTGCCAGCAGCAACACAGGAGCCCAAGAGACCCAGTACTTC. Amino acid sequence: CASSNTGAQETQYF.

This clonotype has more than one count but fewer than ten. V is TRBV11-2 and J is TRBJ1-2; D is uncertain. The CDR3 is made up of 14 amino acids. Trimming took 0 bases from V and 4 from J, leaving 9 bases between them. Looked up from germline, CDR1 is SGHAT and CDR2 is FQNNGV. The CDR3 coding sequence is TGTGCCAGCAGCTTAGATTGGGTTACCTATGGCTACACCTTC. Its translation is CASSLDWVTYGYTF.

Only a few counts were recorded for this clonotype. V is TRBV30 and J is TRBJ2-1; D possibly corresponds to TRBD2 (6 bases). Germline V gene sequence: CDR1 GTSNPN, CDR2 SVGIG (reference sequence). V gave up 3 bases and J gave up 2 bases, with 17 bases separating them. The CDR3 is made up of 16 amino acids. In nucleotides, the CDR3 is TGTGCCTGGAGCGAGGAGGGGCGGCCCCCCTACAATGAGCAGTTCTTC. Amino acid sequence: CAWSEEGRPPYNEQFF.

This clonotype was observed a few times. This rearrangement joins TRBV12-3 or TRBV12-4 to TRBJ2-3, with D possibly TRBD1 on 6 matching bases. V was cut by 3 bases and J by 0 bases, with 10 bases left in between. This CDR3 comprises 15 residues. CDR3 residues: CASSFAGTSTDTQYF. CDR3 bases: TGTGCCAGCAGTTTCGCCGGGACAAGCACAGATACGCAGTATTTT.

The chain carries TRBV6-1 and TRBJ2-7; 7 bases fit TRBD1. The CDR3 spans 13 residues. Per the germline V gene, CDR1 is MNHNS and CDR2 is SASEGT. V lost 4 bases to trimming and J lost 3 bases; unmatched junction nucleotides: 3. The DNA for the CDR3 is TGTGCCAGCAGTGGGAGACAGGGCTACGAGCAGTACTTC. Translating gives CASSGRQGYEQYF.

In its sample, this clonotype was seen many times. The rearrangement links TRBV6-6 to TRBJ2-7; D might be TRBD1 or TRBD2, each matching 5 bases. Germline values: CDR1 MNHNY, CDR2 SVGAGI (reference sequence). Trimming left V 5 bases short and J 6 bases short, with 5 bases between. The CDR3 covers 10 residues. In DNA form, the CDR3 reads TGTGCCAGCAGTGGGGGCGAGCAGTACTTC. This sequence encodes CASSGGEQYF.

The sample holds many counts of this clonotype. J is TRBJ1-1 and V is TRBV5-1; a weak D match, TRBD1 (5 bases). The CDR3 is 14 amino acids. Germline-derived CDR1 and CDR2 are SGHRS and YFSETQ. The germline V and J ends were trimmed by 5 bases and 4 bases, with 15 bases remaining between them. CDR3: CASSPVGGSTEAFF. The CDR3 nucleotides read TGCGCCAGCAGTCCTGTGGGGGGAAGCACTGAAGCTTTCTTT. Combining the CDR3 with reference TRBV5-1 and TRBJ1-1 gives the whole variable domain KAGVTQTPRYLIKTRGQQVTLSCSPISGHRSVSWYQQTPGQGLQFLFEYFSETQRNKGNFPGRFSGRQFSNSRSEMNVSTLELGDSALYLCASSPVGGSTEAFFGQGTRLTVV.

This clonotype was counted many times. The chain combines TRBV29-1 with TRBJ1-1; the match to TRBD1 covers 9 bases. Germline CDR1 is SQVTM and CDR2 is ANQGSEA. The CDR3 has 13 amino acids. V trimming: 3 bases; J trimming: 5 bases; junction bases outside the gene matches: 4. The chain's CDR3 is CSVDDRGGTEAFF. CDR3 sequence (DNA): TGCAGCGTTGACGACAGGGGGGGAACTGAAGCTTTCTTT. The entire variable domain, with the rest obtained from reference TRBV29-1 and TRBJ1-1, is as follows: SAVISQKPSRDICQRGTSLTIQCQVDSQVTMMFWYRQQPGQSLTLIATANQGSEATYESGFVIDKFPISRPNLTFSTLTVSNMSPEDSSIYLCSVDDRGGTEAFFGQGTRLTVV.

This clonotype occurred a few times. The rearrangement uses TRBV5-1 and TRBJ2-5; 8 bases are a match to TRBD2. Unmatched junction bases numbered 8, after V lost 0 bases and J lost 4 bases. CDR3 length: 16 amino acids. Germline loops: CDR1 SGHRS, CDR2 YFSETQ. The CDR3 loop reads CASSLVLGLAGETQYF. Written as DNA, the CDR3 is TGCGCCAGCAGCTTGGTCTTAGGTCTAGCGGGAGAGACCCAGTACTTC.

This clonotype was found a few times. The CDR3 loop reads CASSLIYYEQYF. CDR3 DNA: TGTGCCAGCAGCTTAATATACTACGAGCAGTACTTC. V gene TRBV7-2 combines with J gene TRBJ2-7; no firm D call. Germline CDR1 SGHTA, CDR2 FQGNSA. This CDR3 region has 12 residues. V was pared by 2 bases and J by 3 bases, with 5 bases between.

This clonotype was seen ten or more times. The chain combines TRBV6-1 with TRBJ2-7; D may be TRBD1 or TRBD2 (5 bases each). Germline V gene sequence: CDR1 MNHNS, CDR2 SASEGT. The CDR3 loop spans 14 amino acids. Trimming took 6 bases from V and 10 from J, leaving 22 bases between them. CDR3 bases: TGTGCCAGCAGCCAAAACCGGGACCGAGGGCAACAGTACTTC. Translation gives CASSQNRDRGQQYF.

The chain recombines TRBV6-5 with TRBJ1-1; D perhaps matches TRBD1 (5 bases). CDR3 length: 14 residues. The V end lost 0 bases, the J end lost 5 bases, and 10 bases lay between the germline ends. Germline CDR1 and CDR2: MNHEY and SVGAGI. CDR3 region: CASSYSPGRTEAFF. CDR3 coding DNA: TGTGCCAGCAGTTACTCGCCAGGGAGGACTGAAGCTTTCTTT.

This clonotype was detected only a few times. The rearrangement uses TRBV12-3 or TRBV12-4 and TRBJ2-7; no firm D call. Trimming took off 3 bases at V and 5 bases at J, with 8 bases between the two ends. CDR3 length: 12 residues. CDR3 nucleotide sequence: TGTGCCAGCAGTTTTCTGAGCAACGAGCAGTACTTC. Translating it yields CASSFLSNEQYF.

This clonotype was counted many times. The chain joins TRBV10-3 to TRBJ2-1; D is unresolved. Germline V gene lookup returns CDR1 ENHRY and CDR2 SYGVKD. V dropped 10 bases and J dropped 6 bases, with 16 bases sitting between them. This CDR3 contains 13 residues. The CDR3 is CATGSRPGNEQFF. The CDR3 DNA follows: TGTGCCACCGGGTCCCGGCCGGGCAATGAGCAGTTCTTC.

V is TRBV19 and J is TRBJ1-5; 7 bases line up with TRBD1. The CDR3 is 16 amino acids. CDR1 and CDR2 from the germline V gene are LNHDA and SQIVND (reference sequence). Losses at the gene ends were 6 bases for V and 4 bases for J; bases not matched to a gene: 12. In DNA form, the CDR3 reads TGTGCCAGTAGCCCACAGGGGCCCCATTCTAATCAGCCCCAGCATTTT. Translated, it gives CASSPQGPHSNQPQHF.

The chain employs TRBV5-1 and TRBJ2-5, with TRBD2 matching over 13 bases. The CDR3 totals 15 residues. Germline trimming cut 3 bases from V and 3 bases from J; bases unmatched to any gene: 2. Germline loops: CDR1 SGHRS, CDR2 YFSETQ. The CDR3 DNA reads TGCGCCAGCAGCTGGGGGACTAGCGGGAAAGAGACCCAGTACTTC. It codes for CASSWGTSGKETQYF.

This clonotype was seen ten or more times. The chain couples TRBV27 to TRBJ2-7; possible D gene TRBD1, 5 bases. Germline values: CDR1 MNHEY, CDR2 SMNVEV (reference sequence). V was trimmed by 5 bases and J by 6 bases, leaving 11 bases between them. The CDR3 runs 12 residues. CDR3 sequence reads: CASSLTGSEQYF. Here the CDR3 DNA reads TGTGCCAGCAGTCTTACAGGCAGCGAGCAGTACTTC.

Many counts were recorded for this clonotype. The junction and the germline gene differ at one end; a read error may be behind it. This rearrangement joins TRBV23-1 to TRBJ2-3, with unresolved D. TRBV23-1 is an ORF; its function is uncertain. CDR3 length: 13 residues. This chain's CDR3 is CASRQSSTDTQYF. Here the CDR3 DNA reads TGCGCCAGCAGGCAATCTAGCACAGATACGCAGTATTTT.

This clonotype came up a few times. The chain is built from TRBV23-1 and TRBJ2-1, with 7 bases identical to TRBD1. TRBV23-1 is placed among ORFs of uncertain function. The CDR3 has 17 residues. Germline trimming cut 2 bases from V and 3 bases from J; bases unmatched to any gene: 10. The CDR3 protein is CASSQLQGLYNYNEQFF. For the CDR3, the DNA is TGCGCCAGCAGTCAACTACAGGGGCTATACAACTACAATGAGCAGTTCTTC.

At least ten counts were recorded for this clonotype. J is TRBJ2-3 and V is TRBV15; TRBD2 aligns across 13 bases. The CDR3 is made up of 16 amino acids. Per germline, CDR1 LNHNV and CDR2 YYDKDF (reference sequence). V lost 0 bases to trimming and J lost 9 bases; unmatched junction nucleotides: 6. CDR3 amino acids: CATSRDQGLAGSTQYF. The CDR3 DNA sequence: TGTGCCACCAGCAGAGATCAGGGACTAGCGGGGTCAACGCAGTATTTT.

The sample holds many counts of this clonotype. J is TRBJ2-1 and V is TRBV20-1, with 14 bases that match TRBD2. CDR3 length: 16 residues. The V gene end was trimmed by 3 bases and the J gene end by 5 bases; junction bases not matched to a gene: 6. Germline values: CDR1 DFQATT, CDR2 SNEGSKA (reference sequence). CDR3 sequence reads: CSASQGTSGGNNEQFF. CDR3 DNA sequence: TGCAGTGCTAGTCAAGGGACTAGCGGGGGAAACAATGAGCAGTTCTTC.

This clonotype has a handful of counts. This rearrangement joins TRBV4-2 to TRBJ2-7, with 9 bases matching TRBD1. This CDR3 has 15 residues. V lost 5 bases, J lost 4 bases, and 9 bases stayed unmatched. Looked up from germline, CDR1 is LGHNA and CDR2 is YNFKEQ. CDR3 DNA: TGTGCCAGCAGCAAACAGGGGGCGGACCAGTACGAGCAGTACTTC. The encoded protein is CASSKQGADQYEQYF.

This clonotype was seen repeatedly, ten times or more. This chain links TRBV6-5 with TRBJ2-2; D gene unclear. The CDR3 sequence is 12 residues long. V lost 6 bases to trimming and J lost 2 bases, with 4 bases between them. CDR1 MNHEY and CDR2 SVGAGI come from the germline V gene. CDR3 region: CASRRNTGELFF. Written as DNA, the CDR3 is TGTGCCAGCAGGAGAAACACCGGGGAGCTGTTTTTT.

This clonotype was seen many times. J is TRBJ2-5 and V is TRBV24-1, with D unresolved. Germline V CDR1 and CDR2: KGHDR, SFDVKD. V dropped 0 bases and J dropped 5 bases, with 12 bases sitting between them. CDR3 length: 15 amino acids. The CDR3 sequence: CATSDLGDLLETQYF. In DNA, the CDR3 is TGTGCCACCAGTGATTTGGGAGATCTCCTCGAGACCCAGTACTTC.